Listed here are 17 T cell receptor beta chains from one sample, sequenced in a study of cytomegalovirus exposure and HLA in healthy donors. The PCR contained 60 Vbeta and 13 Jbeta primers. The repertoire was sequenced with immunoSEQ multiplex PCR; TCRdb's copy has only in-frame clones and lacks some. The repertoire consists of more than 100,000 clones, with roughly 77% occurring once and the leading ten covering 10%. Sequenced sample: PBMCs. These receptors all stem from a woman aged 18-29 years in good health and CMV-seropositive.

V and J are TRBV2 and TRBJ2-7, with D unclear. The ends were cut back, 7 bases at V and 6 bases at J, with 7 bases in the middle. This CDR3 spans 10 amino acids. Germline V gene lookup returns CDR1 SNHLY and CDR2 FYNNEI. The CDR3 bases are TGTGCCAGCACCGCGAGCGAGCAGTACTTC. The encoded protein is CASTASEQYF.

Worth noting for this clone: Germline is not matched at one junction end, which may reflect a read error. V is TRBV4-1 and J is TRBJ2-1; 10 bases match TRBD2. The CDR3 runs to 13 residues. In germline, CDR1 is MGHRA, CDR2 YSYEKL. CDR3 nucleotide sequence: TGCGCCAGCAGCCAGTCGCTAGCGGGAGTGTCAATCTTC. This codes for CASSQSLAGVSIF.

On this clone: Other nucleotide sequences from this sample produce the same CDR3. The rearrangement joins TRBV27 to TRBJ2-7, with 15 bases that match TRBD2. The CDR3 runs to 14 residues. Trimming removed 6 bases from V and 4 bases from J; junction bases left unmatched: 1. Germline CDR1 reads MNHEY; CDR2 reads SMNVEV (reference sequence). In DNA, the CDR3 is TGTGCCAGCAGAGGACTAGCGGGAGGGTACGAGCAGTACTTC. Translating it yields CASRGLAGGYEQYF.

The chain links TRBV5-4 to TRBJ1-2; D not resolved. The germline V and J ends were trimmed by 4 bases and 6 bases, with 13 bases remaining between them. From germline, CDR1 is SGHNT and CDR2 YYREEE (reference sequence). The CDR3 totals 13 residues. As DNA, the CDR3 is TGTGCCAGCAGCACTGGGAGTAGCGATGGCTACACCTTC. Translation gives CASSTGSSDGYTF.

The chain combines TRBV12-5 with TRBJ2-6; unclear D gene. The CDR3 loop spans 13 amino acids. The germline gives CDR1 LGHNT, CDR2 FRNRAP. Trimming cost V 9 bases and J 1 base, with 7 bases left between them. Here the CDR3 reads CARAESGANVLTF. CDR3 in DNA: TGTGCTAGGGCCGAATCTGGGGCCAACGTCCTGACTTTC.

A remark on this clone: The same CDR3 also results from other DNA sequences found in this sample. This chain links TRBV14 with TRBJ1-6, with D tentatively TRBD1 (6 bases). Germline V gene data show CDR1 as SGHDN and CDR2 as FVKESK. V lost 3 bases and J 7 bases, leaving 10 bases between the germline ends. The length of the CDR3 is 14 residues. CDR3 region: CASSHRQGNSPLHF. In DNA, the CDR3 is TGTGCCAGCAGCCACCGGCAGGGGAATTCACCCCTCCACTTT.

The sample holds a few counts of this clone. The CDR3 DNA reads TGTGCCAGCAGTTATATCCTTGGCGGGAGGGGGCTCGGGGAGTACTTC. Its translation is CASSYILGGRGLGEYF. The rearrangement links TRBV6-5 to TRBJ2-7; TRBD2 matches at 9 bases. From germline, CDR1 is MNHEY and CDR2 SVGAGI. V was pared by 3 bases and J by 11 bases, with 17 bases of the junction left unmatched. This CDR3 has 16 residues.

This rearrangement joins TRBV21-1 to TRBJ2-2; the D call in the table, TRBD1, was not verified against the DNA. TRBV21-1 is marked as a pseudogene. The CDR3 extends over 17 amino acids. CDR3 in amino acids: CASSKEETDYNTGELFF. CDR3 nucleotides: TGTGCCAGCAGCAAAGAAGAGACAGATTATAACACCGGGGAGCTGTTTTTT.

V and J are TRBV19 and TRBJ1-2, with D possibly being TRBD1 (5 bases). Germline CDR1 is LNHDA and CDR2 is SQIVND (reference sequence). Trimming pared 9 bases from V and 7 bases from J, leaving 24 bases between. The CDR3 covers 15 residues. The CDR3 sequence: CASRPAGGGLSGYTF. The CDR3 bases are TGTGCCAGCAGACCGGCGGGGGGTGGCTTGAGTGGCTACACCTTC.

The chain couples TRBV5-1 to TRBJ2-7; a possible D gene is TRBD1 (5 bases). Trimming shortened V by 0 bases and J by 5 bases, and 12 bases separated the two germline ends. Per the germline V gene, CDR1 is SGHRS and CDR2 is YFSETQ. CDR3 size: 14 residues. CDR3 in DNA: TGCGCCAGCAGCTTGGGCAGGGAAGCCCACGAGCAGTACTTC. This translates into CASSLGREAHEQYF.

The rearrangement joins TRBV6-5 to TRBJ2-1, with D possibly being TRBD2 (6 bases). The CDR3 length is 14 residues. Trimming took 0 bases from V and 9 from J, leaving 12 bases between them. The V gene's germline CDR1 is MNHEY and CDR2 SVGAGI. CDR3 DNA: TGTGCCAGCAGTTACTCGAGGGCGGGGTTTGAGCAGTTCTTC. Amino acids: CASSYSRAGFEQFF.

V gene TRBV4-1 combines with J gene TRBJ1-4; possible D gene TRBD1, 6 bases. This CDR3 spans 14 amino acids. The V end was cut by 4 bases, the J end by 8 bases, with 14 bases between. Germline assignment: CDR1 MGHRA and CDR2 YSYEKL. The CDR3 region is CASSLTGMGEKLFF. The CDR3 DNA follows: TGCGCCAGCAGCCTAACAGGGATGGGGGAAAAACTGTTTTTT.

This rearrangement joins TRBV28 to TRBJ2-7; 8 bases map to TRBD1. The CDR3 length is 13 residues. Per germline, CDR1 MDHEN and CDR2 SYDVKM. V lost 2 bases to trimming and J lost 5 bases; unmatched junction nucleotides: 2. The CDR3 nucleotides are TGTGCCAGCAGTTTAAGGACAGGGCACGAGCAGTACTTC. Its protein is CASSLRTGHEQYF.

This rearrangement joins TRBV18 to TRBJ2-7; D uncertain. CDR3 size: 14 residues. Germline V gene data show CDR1 as KGHSH and CDR2 as LQKENI. Trimming cost V 5 bases and J 5 bases, with 16 bases left between them. This CDR3 reads CASSFAGTANEQYF. The CDR3 nucleotides are TGTGCCAGCTCATTCGCAGGCACTGCGAACGAGCAGTACTTC.

This clone was recorded a few times. The chain employs TRBV18 and TRBJ2-3, with D possibly matching TRBD1 (5 bases). Trimming took off 3 bases at V and 6 bases at J, with 13 bases between the two ends. The CDR3 is 14 residues long. The germline V gene encodes CDR1 KGHSH and CDR2 LQKENI. CDR3 amino acids: CASSPSAGRDTQYF. CDR3 nucleotides: TGTGCCAGCTCACCGTCGGCAGGGCGGGATACGCAGTATTTT. The entire variable domain, with the rest obtained from reference TRBV18 and TRBJ2-3, is as follows: NAGVMQNPRHLVRRRGQEARLRCSPMKGHSHVYWYRQLPEEGLKFMVYLQKENIIDESGMPKERFSAEFPKEGPSILRIQQVVRGDSAAYFCASSPSAGRDTQYFGPGTRLTVL.

CDR3 sequence reads: CASSPPGLTQYF. CDR3 nucleotide sequence: TGTGCCAGCTCACCACCGGGCTTGACCCAGTACTTC. This chain joins TRBV18 and TRBJ2-5; D remains ambiguous. CDR3 length: 12 amino acids. Germline V gene data show CDR1 as KGHSH and CDR2 as LQKENI. Between the trimmed V and J ends, which lost 0 bases and 7 bases, there was a span of 6 bases.

The chain is built from TRBV7-9 and TRBJ2-2; D uncertain. The CDR3 is 16 residues long. The V and J ends lost 0 bases and 0 bases respectively, with 8 bases between them. The germline V gene has CDR1 SEHNR and CDR2 FQNEAQ (reference sequence). This CDR3 reads CASSLASSANTGELFF. The CDR3 coding sequence is TGTGCCAGCAGCTTAGCCAGCAGCGCGAACACCGGGGAGCTGTTTTTT.